The 31 T cell receptor beta chains reported below all come from one sample, sequenced in a study of T-cell reconstitution after alpha-beta-depleted transplantation in children. A library of TCRbeta sequences, prepared with unique molecular identifiers, was generated. Using its own MiXCR run on the PCR reads, TCRdb lists one record per CDR3 protein. This table has about 300,000 distinct CDR3 sequences, over 9% appearing once. Sequencing used PBMCs, obtained before TCRalphabeta/CD19-depleted stem cell transplant. All receptors derive from a boy under three years old with acute myeloid leukemia, due to receive a stem cell transplant.

In its sample, this clonotype was seen many times. This chain connects TRBV27 to TRBJ2-3, with 10 bases aligning to TRBD2. Per the germline V gene, CDR1 is MNHEY and CDR2 is SMNVEV (reference sequence). This CDR3 is built from 16 residues. Trimming took 3 bases from V and 2 from J; bases not matched to a gene: 5. CDR3 nucleotide sequence: TGTGCCAGCAGTTTCAGCGGGGGGGCCAACACAGATACGCAGTATTTT. As protein: CASSFSGGANTDTQYF.

Notes on this clonotype: This may stem from a read error, because a much larger clone lies one nucleotide away. The genes are TRBV5-1 and TRBJ2-1; D call uncertain. This CDR3 is built from 15 residues. CDR1 and CDR2 (germline): SGHRS, YFSETQ. The germline V and J ends were trimmed by 2 bases and 0 bases, with 9 bases remaining between them. The CDR3 nucleotides are TGCGCCAGCAGCTTCAGTTTCATCTCCTACAATGAGCAGTTCTTC. Translating gives CASSFSFISYNEQFF.

This clonotype has a count of ten or more. The V gene is TRBV6-2 or TRBV6-3, the J gene TRBJ2-7; the match to TRBD2 covers 7 bases. The germline V gene has CDR1 MNHEY and CDR2 SVGEGT. The length of the CDR3 is 15 residues. The junction had 7 bases not matched to a gene; V was cut back by 3 bases and J by 2 bases. The CDR3 reads CASSYMGGSPYEQYF. Written as DNA, the CDR3 is TGTGCCAGCAGTTATATGGGCGGGAGTCCCTACGAGCAGTACTTC.

This clonotype was observed a few times. The V call is TRBV28, the J call TRBJ2-1, with D unclear. The V end was cut by 3 bases, the J end by 6 bases, with 9 bases between. The CDR3 is 13 residues long. Germline V CDR1 and CDR2: MDHEN, SYDVKM. CDR3 region: CASSFGKINEQFF. The CDR3 DNA follows: TGTGCCAGCAGTTTTGGGAAGATCAATGAGCAGTTCTTC.

The table lists this clonotype with many counts. The chain uses TRBV7-9 and TRBJ2-3; TRBD2 agrees at 8 bases. V was pared by 0 bases and J by 1 base, with 9 bases of the junction left unmatched. CDR1 and CDR2 from the germline V gene are SEHNR and FQNEAQ (reference sequence). This CDR3 spans 18 amino acids. The CDR3 nucleotides are TGTGCCAGCAGCTTAGCGTTAGGGGCTAGCGGGCGCACAGATACGCAGTATTTT. It is translated as CASSLALGASGRTDTQYF.

This clonotype has ten or more counts. The chain recombines TRBV29-1 with TRBJ2-3; D is possibly TRBD2 (5 bases). V was pared by 3 bases and J by 4 bases, with 11 bases between. Germline lookup yields CDR1 SQVTM and CDR2 ANQGSEA. The CDR3 is 13 residues long. The CDR3 loop is CSVDGEKADTQYF. DNA for the CDR3: TGCAGCGTTGATGGGGAGAAAGCAGATACGCAGTATTTT.

This clonotype was seen ten or more times. This rearrangement joins TRBV29-1 to TRBJ2-5; D tentatively reads TRBD1 or TRBD2 (5 bases each). CDR3 length equals 15 residues. V lost 0 bases to trimming and J lost 5 bases, with 16 bases between them. CDR1 and CDR2 (germline): SQVTM, ANQGSEA. The DNA for the CDR3 is TGCAGCGTTGAAGATTGGGGGACCCCAGGGGAGACCCAGTACTTC. Protein sequence: CSVEDWGTPGETQYF.

The chain joins TRBV7-9 to TRBJ1-2; TRBD1 matches at 7 bases. Trimming cost V 5 bases and J 1 base; bases outside gene matches: 4. The CDR3 is 14 amino acids. Germline loops: CDR1 SEHNR, CDR2 FQNEAQ (reference sequence). In nucleotides, the CDR3 is TGTGCCAGCAGCCCGACAGGGCTTAACTATGGCTACACCTTC. Translating it yields CASSPTGLNYGYTF.

The chain employs TRBV2 and TRBJ1-1; 10 bases fit TRBD1. Unmatched junction bases numbered 6, after V lost 2 bases and J lost 6 bases. This CDR3 comprises 15 residues. Germline values: CDR1 SNHLY, CDR2 FYNNEI. Written as DNA, the CDR3 is TGTGCCAGCAGTGAATCGACAGGGGGCTGGCCTGAAGCTTTCTTT. It translates to CASSESTGGWPEAFF.

The chain is built from TRBV29-1 and TRBJ1-4; 9 bases are shared with TRBD1. CDR1 and CDR2 (germline): SQVTM, ANQGSEA. This CDR3 has 14 amino acids. Trimming took 4 bases from V and 7 from J; bases not matched to a gene: 7. CDR3 DNA sequence: TGCAGCGTTGTAGGACAGGGGCGAGGTGAAAAACTGTTTTTT. Translated: CSVVGQGRGEKLFF.

In its sample, this clonotype was seen a few times. The gene calls are TRBV10-3 and TRBJ1-5; D remains unclear. Germline V lookup: CDR1 ENHRY, CDR2 SYGVKD. The CDR3 runs to 16 residues. V was pared by 0 bases and J by 0 bases, with 9 bases between. The CDR3 is CAISESWTYSNQPQHF. The CDR3, as DNA: TGTGCCATCAGTGAGTCCTGGACTTATAGCAATCAGCCCCAGCATTTT.

This clonotype was recorded many times. The V call is TRBV29-1, the J call TRBJ2-5, with D unresolved. Germline V gene sequence: CDR1 SQVTM, CDR2 ANQGSEA. V shed 4 bases and J shed 5 bases, with 8 bases lying between them. There are 11 residues in the CDR3. The CDR3 protein is CSVGGGETQYF. CDR3 bases: TGCAGCGTTGGGGGTGGGGAGACCCAGTACTTC.

The table lists this clonotype with many counts. The rearrangement links TRBV5-4 to TRBJ1-6; no reliable D call. The CDR3 totals 16 residues. V shed 0 bases and J shed 7 bases, with 14 bases lying between them. CDR1 SGHNT and CDR2 YYREEE come from the germline V gene (reference sequence). CDR3 loop: CASSLAAGSRNSPLHF. CDR3 coding DNA: TGTGCCAGCAGCTTGGCGGCGGGGTCACGGAATTCACCCCTCCACTTT.

This clonotype showed up many times. The chain uses TRBV29-1 and TRBJ2-3; D possibly corresponds to TRBD2 (5 bases). Germline V CDR1 and CDR2: SQVTM, ANQGSEA. The CDR3 is 15 residues long. Trimming took off 4 bases at V and 2 bases at J, with 16 bases between the two ends. CDR3 in amino acids: CSVGGPGRPTDTQYF. The DNA for the CDR3 is TGCAGCGTTGGCGGGCCGGGCAGGCCCACAGATACGCAGTATTTT.

Many counts were recorded for this clonotype. The chain employs TRBV12-3 or TRBV12-4 and TRBJ2-1; D gene ambiguous. V lost 5 bases to trimming and J lost 6 bases, with 17 bases between them. The CDR3 has 15 residues. CDR3 region: CASSPPLRNLNEQFF. The CDR3 nucleotides read TGTGCCAGCAGTCCCCCCCTCCGGAACCTCAATGAGCAGTTCTTC.

This clonotype has at least ten counts. In DNA form, the CDR3 reads TGTGCCAGCAGCTTGGAAATAGCCGGGGAAGCTTTCTTT. Protein sequence: CASSLEIAGEAFF. The chain carries TRBV5-5 and TRBJ1-1; D not certain. The germline CDR1 and CDR2 sequences are SGHKS and YYEKEE (reference sequence). The length of the CDR3 is 13 residues. Trimming removed 0 bases at V and 8 bases at J, with 11 bases between. The full variable domain, its missing parts supplied by reference TRBV5-5 and TRBJ1-1, is DAGVTQSPTHLIKTRGQQVTLRCSPISGHKSVSWYQQVLGQGPQFIFQYYEKEERGRGNFPDRFSARQFPNYSSELNVNALLLGDSALYLCASSLEIAGEAFFGQGTRLTVV.

The table lists this clonotype with many counts. J is TRBJ1-1 and V is TRBV29-1, with 8 bases fitting TRBD1. Germline V lookup: CDR1 SQVTM, CDR2 ANQGSEA. This CDR3 has 13 residues. V was clipped by 5 bases and J by 3 bases; unmatched bases: 5. The CDR3: CSVKDRDYTEAFF. The CDR3 coding sequence is TGCAGCGTTAAGGACAGGGATTACACTGAAGCTTTCTTT.

This clonotype was found many times. The chain carries TRBV7-9 and TRBJ1-1; no clear D. V was clipped by 5 bases and J by 0 bases, with 7 bases between them. Germline CDR1 and CDR2: SEHNR and FQNEAQ (reference sequence). This CDR3 spans 13 amino acids. The CDR3 reads CASSPNVNTEAFF. CDR3 coding DNA: TGTGCCAGCAGCCCAAACGTGAACACTGAAGCTTTCTTT.

About this clonotype itself: This may stem from a read error, because a much larger clone lies one nucleotide away. This CDR3 fails to terminate in the conserved phenylalanine or tryptophan, so it likely reflects a read error. The J gene is TRBJ1-1, the V gene TRBV5-1, with unresolved D. The length of the CDR3 is 13 residues. V lost 3 bases and J 6 bases, leaving 12 bases between the germline ends. Per germline, CDR1 SGHRS and CDR2 YFSETQ. Here the CDR3 DNA reads TGCGCCAGCAGCTCAATTAATGACGCTGAAGCTTTCTTA. It codes for CASSSINDAEAFL.

Details on this clonotype: A much larger clonotype is one base distant, so this may be a read error. CDR3 in amino acids: CASRGTGSNEHFF. DNA for the CDR3: TGCGCCAGCAGGGGGACAGGGTCCAATGAGCACTTCTTC. This chain links TRBV4-3 with TRBJ2-1, with 9 bases that match TRBD1. The CDR3 covers 13 residues. CDR1 is LGHNA and CDR2 is YSLEER in the germline V gene.

There are many counts of this clonotype. The genes are TRBV7-2 and TRBJ2-6; 7 bases agree with TRBD1. Losses at the gene ends were 3 bases for V and 0 bases for J; bases not matched to a gene: 2. The germline CDR1 and CDR2 sequences are SGHTA and FQGNSA. CDR3 size: 16 residues. CDR3 loop: CASSLDRPSGANVLTF. Here the CDR3 DNA reads TGTGCCAGCAGCTTGGACAGGCCCTCTGGGGCCAACGTCCTGACTTTC.

This clonotype was picked up a small number of times. V usage is TRBV4-3 and J usage is TRBJ2-7; 9 bases are a match to TRBD1. CDR1 is LGHNA, CDR2 YSLEER, per germline. The CDR3 sequence is 16 residues long. V dropped 5 bases and J dropped 3; count of bases not matched to a gene: 11. CDR3 bases: TGCGCCAGCAGCTCCATGGGGACAGGGACTTTCTACGAGCAGTACTTC. Translation: CASSSMGTGTFYEQYF.

This clonotype was counted many times. The chain recombines TRBV4-3 with TRBJ2-1, with 7 bases lining up with TRBD1. The ends lost 0 bases at V and 2 bases at J; junction bases unmatched: 4. Germline V gene data show CDR1 as LGHNA and CDR2 as YSLEER. The CDR3 spans 16 residues. The CDR3 spells CASSQDRGQAYNEQFF. For the CDR3, the DNA is TGCGCCAGCAGCCAAGATCGAGGACAGGCCTACAATGAGCAGTTCTTC.

At least ten counts were recorded for this clonotype. The V and J genes are TRBV12-3 or TRBV12-4 and TRBJ2-7, with unresolved D. Between the trimmed V and J ends, which lost 6 bases and 6 bases, there was a span of 6 bases. CDR3 size: 10 residues. CDR3 nucleotides: TGTGCCAGCAGCCAGCTCGAGCAGTACTTC. It is translated as CASSQLEQYF.

On this clonotype itself: Since a much larger clone is just one base distant, this may be a read error. The CDR3 ends on some other residue instead of the conserved phenylalanine or tryptophan, so this is likely a read error. V usage is TRBV6-2 or TRBV6-3 and J usage is TRBJ2-1; 8 bases align to TRBD2. The V gene's germline CDR1 is MNHEY and CDR2 SVGEGT. This CDR3 contains 13 residues. V gave up 7 bases and J gave up 5 bases; unmatched junction bases: 4. CDR3 sequence reads: CASKIAGNNEQFS. CDR3 coding DNA: TGTGCCAGCAAAATAGCGGGAAACAATGAGCAGTTCTCC.

This clonotype was counted between two and nine times. The chain joins TRBV12-3 or TRBV12-4 to TRBJ1-2; D is possibly TRBD1 (6 bases). V was shortened by 1 base and J by 4 bases, with 25 bases between the two germline ends. The CDR3 extends over 19 amino acids. The chain's CDR3 is CASSLEYVDSRRLSYGYTF. CDR3 DNA sequence: TGTGCCAGCAGTTTAGAATATGTGGACAGCAGGCGTCTTAGCTATGGCTACACCTTC.

This clonotype was observed many times. V is TRBV27 and J is TRBJ2-7; 8 bases map to TRBD1. The CDR3 runs to 12 residues. Unmatched junction bases numbered 6, after V lost 5 bases and J lost 9 bases. CDR1 is MNHEY and CDR2 is SMNVEV in the germline V gene (reference sequence). The CDR3 spells CASSIAGGGQYF. The CDR3 DNA reads TGTGCCAGCAGTATTGCAGGGGGCGGGCAGTACTTC.

This clonotype was seen ten or more times. CDR3 residues: CASSYGDSYEQYF. DNA of the CDR3: TGTGCCAGCAGTTACGGGGACTCCTACGAGCAGTACTTC. This chain links TRBV6-5 with TRBJ2-7; D unclear. The CDR3 is made up of 13 amino acids. Germline CDR1 MNHEY, CDR2 SVGAGI. Trimming stripped 2 bases from V and 0 bases from J, with 5 bases between.

This clonotype came up many times. This sequence joins TRBV9 and TRBJ2-2, with TRBD1 matching 8 bases. The CDR3 length is 15 residues. The trim removed 5 bases at V and 4 bases at J, leaving 7 bases unmatched. CDR1 is SGDLS and CDR2 is YYNGEE in the germline V gene. The CDR3 region has the DNA TGTGCCAGCAGTTTTGGACAGGGAGGCACCGGGGAGCTGTTTTTT. Amino acids: CASSFGQGGTGELFF.

In its sample, this clonotype was seen a few times. The rearrangement uses TRBV7-2 and TRBJ2-7; D ambiguous. This CDR3 has 12 residues. The germline V and J ends were trimmed by 4 bases and 2 bases, with 6 bases remaining between them. CDR1 SGHTA and CDR2 FQGNSA come from the germline V gene. This chain's CDR3 is CASSSRTYEQYF. The CDR3 DNA follows: TGTGCCAGCAGCTCACGTACCTACGAGCAGTACTTC.

This clonotype was seen at least ten times. This chain joins TRBV5-1 and TRBJ1-6, with TRBD1 identical over 8 bases. Germline trimming cut 0 bases from V and 6 bases from J; bases unmatched to any gene: 2. The CDR3 totals 15 residues. Germline-derived CDR1 and CDR2 are SGHRS and YFSETQ. The CDR3 here is CASSLGQGINSPLHF. The CDR3 DNA sequence: TGCGCCAGCAGCTTGGGACAGGGGATTAATTCACCCCTCCACTTT.